These 17 T cell receptor beta chains came from one sample sequenced in a study of blood T cell repertoires in COVID-19. Generated by immunoSEQ multiplex PCR, the TCRdb table keeps only in-frame clones and is missing some. The sample records 95,000 to 150,000 clones, approximately 80% being singletons. Source material: peripheral blood. The receptors were sampled from an older woman with acute or convalescent COVID-19.

The chain is built from TRBV10-3 and TRBJ1-2; D is uncertain. V was cut by 3 bases and J by 4 bases, with 12 bases left in between. The germline gives CDR1 ENHRY, CDR2 SYGVKD. This CDR3 spans 14 amino acids. The CDR3 coding sequence is TGTGCCATCAGTGATGCGGGGATTCTCTATGGCTACACCTTC. This translates into CAISDAGILYGYTF.

The chain uses TRBV27 and TRBJ1-2; D is ambiguous. The V end lost 3 bases, the J end lost 4 bases, and 15 bases lay between the germline ends. This CDR3 contains 15 residues. Germline CDR1 MNHEY, CDR2 SMNVEV (reference sequence). The CDR3 reads CASSFGRKGVYGYTF. In DNA form, the CDR3 reads TGTGCCAGCAGTTTTGGTAGGAAAGGAGTCTATGGCTACACCTTC.

The chain employs TRBV5-1 and TRBJ2-7; D ambiguous. The CDR3 contains 14 residues. V was pared by 3 bases and J by 0 bases, with 10 bases between. CDR1 SGHRS and CDR2 YFSETQ come from the germline V gene. The DNA of the CDR3 is TGCGCCAGCAGCTCGTCACTCTCCTCCTACGAGCAGTACTTC. Its protein is CASSSSLSSYEQYF.

In its sample, this clone was seen a few times. This rearrangement joins TRBV18 to TRBJ2-7, with a possible D match to TRBD2 (7 bases). The CDR3 has 14 residues. From germline, CDR1 is KGHSH and CDR2 LQKENI. V was pared by 3 bases and J by 6 bases, with 15 bases between. CDR3 amino acids: CASSPQGGGAEQYV. The CDR3 DNA sequence: TGTGCCAGCTCACCCCAAGGGGGGGGCGCCGAGCAGTACGTC.

This clone occurred a few times. At one end the junction does not follow the germline gene, possibly because of a read error. This sequence joins TRBV12-3 or TRBV12-4 and TRBJ1-4; D not certain. The CDR3 sequence is 12 residues long. The CDR3 nucleotides are TGTGCCAGCAGTTCTTTCGGTGAAGAACTGTTTTTT. Its protein product is CASSSFGEELFF.

This clone was found a few times. J is TRBJ2-1 and V is TRBV5-3, with TRBD2 identical over 10 bases. TRBV5-3 is given ORF status, its function remaining uncertain. Trimming cost V 1 base and J 9 bases; bases outside gene matches: 13. The CDR3 runs to 17 residues. CDR3 sequence (DNA): TGTGCCAGAAGCTTGCTCGGGAAGCGGGGGGGCATTGGTGAGCAGTTCTTC. It is translated as CARSLLGKRGGIGEQFF.

In its sample, this clone was seen a few times. This chain uses TRBV5-4 with TRBJ1-2; 9 bases are shared with TRBD1. Trimming at V came to 5 bases and at J to 8 bases, leaving 10 bases not matched to a gene. Germline values: CDR1 SGHNT, CDR2 YYREEE (reference sequence). CDR3 size: 14 residues. Written as DNA, the CDR3 is TGTGCCAGCAGAAATACCGGGACAGGGAAAGGCTACACCTTC. Amino acids: CASRNTGTGKGYTF.

In the case of this clone: This sequence may be a read error, since a much larger clone differs from it by one base. The J gene is TRBJ1-2, the V gene TRBV12-3 or TRBV12-4; maybe TRBD1 (5 bases). V lost 2 bases and J 5 bases, leaving 6 bases between the germline ends. This CDR3 is 12 amino acids long. Here the CDR3 reads CASSLKGYGYTF. In nucleotides, the CDR3 is TGTGCCAGCAGTTTAAAGGGGTATGGCTACACCTTC.

This clone has just one count. The chain has TRBV7-8 and TRBJ2-4, with TRBD1 as a possible D gene (5 bases). Germline V gene data show CDR1 as SGHVS and CDR2 as FQNEAQ. Trimming cost V 1 base and J 5 bases, with 12 bases left between them. The CDR3 contains 15 residues. CDR3 protein: CASSLVWQGQNIQYF. CDR3 in DNA: TGTGCCAGCAGCTTAGTCTGGCAGGGTCAAAACATTCAGTACTTC.

The chain carries TRBV5-4 and TRBJ2-2; D remains unclear. The CDR3 consists of 13 residues. V was pared by 10 bases and J by 0 bases, with 10 bases between. CDR1 and CDR2 from the germline V gene are SGHNT and YYREEE (reference sequence). CDR3: CAWQESNTGELFF. The CDR3 coding sequence is TGTGCCTGGCAGGAATCGAACACCGGGGAGCTGTTTTTT.

The chain combines TRBV30 with TRBJ1-3; 7 bases match TRBD1. This CDR3 contains 12 residues. The V gene's germline CDR1 is GTSNPN and CDR2 SVGIG (reference sequence). V trimming: 0 bases; J trimming: 11 bases; junction bases outside the gene matches: 4. CDR3 bases: TGTGCCTGGAGTGTAGTCCAGGGGGCCATATATTTT. Protein product: CAWSVVQGAIYF.

The chain has TRBV5-5 and TRBJ2-2; D unresolved. Per the germline V gene, CDR1 is SGHKS and CDR2 is YYEKEE (reference sequence). This CDR3 region has 13 residues. Trimming took off 3 bases at V and 4 bases at J, with 7 bases between the two ends. CDR3 region: CASSWAPTGELFF. The DNA for the CDR3 is TGTGCCAGCAGCTGGGCACCCACCGGGGAGCTGTTTTTT.

The CDR3 is CASTVGTVEAFF. The CDR3 DNA is TGTGCCAGCACCGTAGGGACAGTTGAAGCTTTCTTT. This rearrangement joins TRBV12-3 or TRBV12-4 to TRBJ1-1; 7 bases line up with TRBD1. This CDR3 contains 12 residues. V trimming: 7 bases; J trimming: 7 bases; junction bases outside the gene matches: 6.

This clone was found a few times. The CDR3 reads CARSLTIRSSYEQYV. Written as DNA, the CDR3 is TGTGCCAGAAGCTTAACAATACGAAGCTCCTACGAGCAGTACGTC. The V gene is TRBV5-3, the J gene TRBJ2-7; no reliable D call. TRBV5-3 is placed among ORFs of uncertain function. The CDR3 is 15 amino acids. Trimming left V 2 bases short and J 0 bases short, with 12 bases between.

The rearrangement uses TRBV11-3 and TRBJ2-1; 10 bases agree with TRBD2. The CDR3 is 15 residues long. Germline CDR1 is SGHNT and CDR2 is YENEEA. The junction had 7 bases not matched to a gene; V was cut back by 7 bases and J by 4 bases. CDR3 residues: CASIQRGGGYNEQFF. Here the CDR3 DNA reads TGTGCCAGCATCCAGCGGGGGGGCGGTTACAATGAGCAGTTCTTC.

The gene calls are TRBV18 and TRBJ1-2; D not certain. Trimming took off 6 bases at V and 3 bases at J, with 17 bases between the two ends. From germline, CDR1 is KGHSH and CDR2 LQKENI. The CDR3 is 15 residues long. The CDR3 protein is CASSQTPPSYYGYTF. In DNA form, the CDR3 reads TGTGCCAGCTCTCAAACCCCTCCTAGTTACTATGGCTACACCTTC.

Notes on this clone: The junction shows a germline mismatch at one end, possibly a read error. DNA of the CDR3: TGTGCCACCAGCTTCGGCAATAGCGGGGACAACACAGATACGCAGTATTTT. Its translation is CATSFGNSGDNTDTQYF. This chain joins TRBV5-5 and TRBJ2-3; TRBD2 aligns across 8 bases. The CDR3 runs 17 residues. From germline, CDR1 is SGHKS and CDR2 YYEKEE (reference sequence).